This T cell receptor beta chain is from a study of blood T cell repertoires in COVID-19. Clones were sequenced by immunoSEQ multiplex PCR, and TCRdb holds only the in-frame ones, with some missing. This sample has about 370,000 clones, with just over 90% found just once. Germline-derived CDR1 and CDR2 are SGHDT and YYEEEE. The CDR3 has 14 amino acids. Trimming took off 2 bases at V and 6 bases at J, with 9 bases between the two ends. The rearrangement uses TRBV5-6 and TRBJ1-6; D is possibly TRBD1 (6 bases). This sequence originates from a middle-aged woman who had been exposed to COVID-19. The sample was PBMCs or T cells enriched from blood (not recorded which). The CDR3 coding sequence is TGTGCCAGCAGCTTAGGACAGTTTAATTCACCCCTCCACTTT. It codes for CASSLGQFNSPLHF.